These T cell receptor beta chains were read from a single sample in a study of cytomegalovirus exposure and HLA in healthy donors. Measured with immunoSEQ multiplex PCR; TCRdb has only the in-frame clones, and not every one. The table records approximately 180,000 clones, 77% of them present only once. Sequenced: PBMCs. Receptors originate from a woman under 40 in good health and CMV-seropositive. CDR3s include the opening cysteine and the closing phenylalanine or tryptophan. D genes are given only for firm matches. Clone size is not always given. Where it is, it says once, few, many or a class for expanded clones.

d_call clone_size j_call v_call cdr3_nt cdr3_aa
- - TRBJ1-6 TRBV6-1 TGTGCCAGCCCGACGGACTTAGGTTCACCCCTCCACTTT CASPTDLGSPLHF
- - TRBJ2-7 TRBV28 TGTGCCAGCAGTACGGCGACACAGGTTCCTGGAGAGCAGTACTTC CASSTATQVPGEQYF
- - TRBJ2-2 TRBV27 TGTGCCAGCACCCCTAGCACGACCGGGGAGCTGTTTTTT CASTPSTTGELFF
TRBD1 - TRBJ1-3 TRBV11-2 TGTGCCAGCAGCCGACAGGGGGCAACTGGAAACACCATATATTTT CASSRQGATGNTIYF
TRBD2 once TRBJ2-1 TRBV27 TGTGCCAGCAGTTTAGTGCTAACGGGAGGCCTCAGAGAGCAGTTCTTC CASSLVLTGGLREQFF
- - TRBJ2-3 TRBV4-3 TGCGCCAGCAGCCGCCGGGAGTTCACAGATACGCAGTATTTT CASSRREFTDTQYF
TRBD1 - TRBJ2-6 TRBV7-9 TGTGCCAGCAGCTCCGGACAGGGGAACTCTGGGGCCAACGTCCTGACTTTC CASSSGQGNSGANVLTF
- - TRBJ2-7 TRBV9 TGTGCCAGCAGCGTAGCTACGGGAGTGGAGCGGGAGCAGTACTTC CASSVATGVEREQYF
TRBD1 - TRBJ2-5 TRBV18 TGTGCCAGCGCTCGAGGACAGGGAGAGACCCAGTACTTC CASARGQGETQYF
- - TRBJ2-7 TRBV15 TGTGCCACCAGCTTTGAGCCTCGGGACAACTACGAGCAGTACTTC CATSFEPRDNYEQYF
- - TRBJ1-1 TRBV10-3 TGTGCCATCAGTGACAACAGGGCGAACACTGAAGCTTTCTTT CAISDNRANTEAFF
- - TRBJ2-5 TRBV11-2 TGTGCCAGCAGCCAGGACCGGGGAGAGACCCAGTACTTC CASSQDRGETQYF
- - TRBJ2-3 TRBV11-2 TGTGCCAGCAGCCCGGACAGTTCAGATACGCAGTATTTT CASSPDSSDTQYF
TRBD2 - TRBJ2-7 TRBV10-3 TGTGCCATCAACCCCAGCGGGAGAAGGGGCGAGCAGTACTTC CAINPSGRRGEQYF